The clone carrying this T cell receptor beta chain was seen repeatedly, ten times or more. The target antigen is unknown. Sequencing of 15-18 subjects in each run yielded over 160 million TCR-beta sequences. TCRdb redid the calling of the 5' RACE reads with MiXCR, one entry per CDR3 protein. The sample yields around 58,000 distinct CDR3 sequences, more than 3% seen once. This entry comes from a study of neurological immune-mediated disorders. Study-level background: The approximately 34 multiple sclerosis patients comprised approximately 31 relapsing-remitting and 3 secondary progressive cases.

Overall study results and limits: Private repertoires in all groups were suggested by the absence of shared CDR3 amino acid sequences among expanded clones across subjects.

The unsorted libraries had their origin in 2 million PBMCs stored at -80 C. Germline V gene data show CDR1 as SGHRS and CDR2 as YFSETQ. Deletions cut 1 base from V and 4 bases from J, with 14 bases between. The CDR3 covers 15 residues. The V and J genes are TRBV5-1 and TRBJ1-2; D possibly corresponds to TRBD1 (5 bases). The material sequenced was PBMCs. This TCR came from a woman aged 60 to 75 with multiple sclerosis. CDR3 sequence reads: CASSLPERGAYGYTF. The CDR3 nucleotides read TGCGCCAGCAGCTTGCCGGAAAGAGGGGCCTATGGCTACACCTTC.